This T cell receptor (beta chain) was identified in a study of technical replicates of blood from a handful of donors. Data came from immunoSEQ multiplex PCR; TCRdb stores just in-frame clones and leaves some out. The table includes about 61,000 clones, roughly 97% detected once. From germline, CDR1 is SGHTS and CDR2 YDEGEE. The CDR3 consists of 12 residues. Trimming shortened V by 4 bases and J by 6 bases, and 11 bases separated the two germline ends. This sequence was found in a human donor in good health. The V call is TRBV5-8, the J call TRBJ2-7; D is perhaps TRBD1 (5 bases). Sequencing used T cells isolated from PBMCs. The chain's CDR3 is CASSGYDSEQYF. The DNA for the CDR3 is TGTGCCAGCAGCGGTTACGACAGCGAGCAGTACTTC. Supplemented by reference TRBV5-8 and TRBJ2-7, the full variable domain reads EAGVTQSPTHLIKTRGQQATLRCSPISGHTSVYWYQQALGLGLQFLLWYDEGEERNRGNFPPRFSGRQFPNYSSELNVNALELEDSALYLCASSGYDSEQYFGPGTRLTVT.